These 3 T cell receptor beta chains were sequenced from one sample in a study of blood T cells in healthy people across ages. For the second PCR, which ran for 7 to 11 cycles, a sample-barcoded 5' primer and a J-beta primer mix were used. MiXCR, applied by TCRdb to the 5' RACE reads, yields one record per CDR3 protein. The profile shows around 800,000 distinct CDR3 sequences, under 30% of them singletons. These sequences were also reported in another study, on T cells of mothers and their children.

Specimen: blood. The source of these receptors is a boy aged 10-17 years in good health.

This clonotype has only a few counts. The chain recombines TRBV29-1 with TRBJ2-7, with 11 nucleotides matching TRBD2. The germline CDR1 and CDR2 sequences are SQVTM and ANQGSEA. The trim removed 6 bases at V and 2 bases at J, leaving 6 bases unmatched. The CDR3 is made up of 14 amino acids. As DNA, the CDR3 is TGCAGCGTAGACTTAGCGGGAGGGCCCTACGAGCAGTACTTC. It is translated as CSVDLAGGPYEQYF.

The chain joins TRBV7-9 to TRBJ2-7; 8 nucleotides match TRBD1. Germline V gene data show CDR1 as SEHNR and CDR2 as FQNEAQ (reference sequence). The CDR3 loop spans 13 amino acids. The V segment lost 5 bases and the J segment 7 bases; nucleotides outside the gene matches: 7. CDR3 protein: CASSPWTGTEQYF. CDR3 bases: TGTGCCAGCAGCCCCTGGACAGGGACTGAGCAGTACTTC.

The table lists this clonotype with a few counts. In DNA, the CDR3 is TGCGCCAGCAGCTCGGGACAAACGACTGGGTATGGCTACACCTTC. This codes for CASSSGQTTGYGYTF. V gene TRBV5-1 combines with J gene TRBJ1-2; the D gene is possibly TRBD1 (6 bases). V was clipped by 3 bases and J by 5 bases, with 17 bases between them. Per the germline V gene, CDR1 is SGHRS and CDR2 is YFSETQ. This CDR3 is built from 15 residues.